This T cell receptor beta chain comes out of a study of cytomegalovirus exposure and HLA in healthy donors. The CDR3 spans 14 residues. V trimming: 3 bases; J trimming: 4 bases; junction bases outside the gene matches: 3. CDR1 is LNHDA, CDR2 SQIVND, per germline (reference sequence). Comments on this clone: What it binds is unknown. The sample carries other DNA sequences with the same CDR3.

Broader study findings: The classifier reportedly diagnosed cytomegalovirus status with high sensitivity and specificity. Most TCR sequences proved rare, with some public TCRs found in many donors.

Method: immunoSEQ multiplex PCR; TCRdb's copy keeps in-frame clones and lacks some. Counted here are some 69,000 clones, roughly 94% occurring once; the ten biggest clones make up around 4.5%. The chain is built from TRBV19 and TRBJ1-1, with 9 nucleotides matching TRBD1. Sequences were obtained from PBMCs. This receptor was taken from a man between 18 and 35 years old in good health and CMV-seropositive. The CDR3 is CASSIGQGSTEAFF. The CDR3 DNA reads as TGTGCCAGTAGTATCGGACAGGGGAGCACTGAAGCTTTCTTT.